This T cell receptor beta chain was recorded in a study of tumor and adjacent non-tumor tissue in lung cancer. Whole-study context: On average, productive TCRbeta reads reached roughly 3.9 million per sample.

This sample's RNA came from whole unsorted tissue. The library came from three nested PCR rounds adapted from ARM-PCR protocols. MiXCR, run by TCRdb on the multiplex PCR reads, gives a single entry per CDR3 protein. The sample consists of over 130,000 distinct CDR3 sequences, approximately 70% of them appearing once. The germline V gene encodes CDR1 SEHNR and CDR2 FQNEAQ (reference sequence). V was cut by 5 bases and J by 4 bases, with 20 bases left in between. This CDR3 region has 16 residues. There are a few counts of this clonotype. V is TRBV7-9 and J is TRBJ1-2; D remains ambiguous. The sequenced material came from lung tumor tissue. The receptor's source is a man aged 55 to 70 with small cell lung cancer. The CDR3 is CASSPFLARGPYGYTF. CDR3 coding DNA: TGTGCCAGCAGCCCTTTCTTGGCCAGAGGGCCCTATGGCTACACCTTC.